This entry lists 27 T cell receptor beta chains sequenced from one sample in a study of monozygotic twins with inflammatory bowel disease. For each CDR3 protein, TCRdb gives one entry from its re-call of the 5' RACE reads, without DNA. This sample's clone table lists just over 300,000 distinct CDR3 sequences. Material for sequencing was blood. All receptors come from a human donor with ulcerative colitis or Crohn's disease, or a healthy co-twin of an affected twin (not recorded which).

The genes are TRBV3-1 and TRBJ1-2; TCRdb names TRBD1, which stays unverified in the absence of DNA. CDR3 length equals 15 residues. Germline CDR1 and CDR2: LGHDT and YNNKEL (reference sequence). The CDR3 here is CASSQEYSRGQGYTF.

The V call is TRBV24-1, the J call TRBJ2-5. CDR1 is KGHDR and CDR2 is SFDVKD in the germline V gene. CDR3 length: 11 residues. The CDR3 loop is CATSDYGTQYF.

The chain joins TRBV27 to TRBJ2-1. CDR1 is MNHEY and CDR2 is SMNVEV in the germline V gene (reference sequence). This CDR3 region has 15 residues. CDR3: CASSYRTGDLNEQFF.

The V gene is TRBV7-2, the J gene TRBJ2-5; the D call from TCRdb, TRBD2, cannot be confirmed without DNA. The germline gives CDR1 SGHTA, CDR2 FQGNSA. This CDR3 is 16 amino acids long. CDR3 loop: CASSSNGLAGGETQYF.

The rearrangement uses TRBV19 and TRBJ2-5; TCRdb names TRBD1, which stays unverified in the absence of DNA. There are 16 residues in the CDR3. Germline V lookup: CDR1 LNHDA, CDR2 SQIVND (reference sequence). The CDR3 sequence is CASSIWGRSLQETQYF.

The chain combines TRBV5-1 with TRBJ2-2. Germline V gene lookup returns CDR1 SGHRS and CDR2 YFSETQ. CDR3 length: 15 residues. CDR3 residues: CASSLGRPGTGELFF.

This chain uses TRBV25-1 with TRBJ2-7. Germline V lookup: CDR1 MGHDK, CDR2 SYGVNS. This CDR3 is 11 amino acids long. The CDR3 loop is CASSDWREQYF.

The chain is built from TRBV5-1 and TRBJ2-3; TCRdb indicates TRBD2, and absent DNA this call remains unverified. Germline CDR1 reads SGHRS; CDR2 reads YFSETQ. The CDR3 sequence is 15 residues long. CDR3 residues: CASSLRVGNTDTQYF. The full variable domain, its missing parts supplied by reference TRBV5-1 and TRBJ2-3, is KAGVTQTPRYLIKTRGQQVTLSCSPISGHRSVSWYQQTPGQGLQFLFEYFSETQRNKGNFPGRFSGRQFSNSRSEMNVSTLELGDSALYLCASSLRVGNTDTQYFGPGTRLTVL.

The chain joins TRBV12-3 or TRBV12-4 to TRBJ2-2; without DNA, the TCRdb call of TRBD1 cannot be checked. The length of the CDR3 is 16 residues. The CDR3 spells CATPAGLALDTGELFF.

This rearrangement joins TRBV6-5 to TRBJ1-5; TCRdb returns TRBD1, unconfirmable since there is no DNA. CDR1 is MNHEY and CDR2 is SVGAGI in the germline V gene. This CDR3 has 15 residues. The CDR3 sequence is CASSYRRGDNQPQHF.

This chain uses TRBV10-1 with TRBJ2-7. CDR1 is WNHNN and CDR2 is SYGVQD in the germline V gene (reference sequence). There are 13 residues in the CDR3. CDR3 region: CASSESPISEQYF.

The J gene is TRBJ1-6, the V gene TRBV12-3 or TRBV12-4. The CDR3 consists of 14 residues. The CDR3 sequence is CASKIHRDNSPLHF.

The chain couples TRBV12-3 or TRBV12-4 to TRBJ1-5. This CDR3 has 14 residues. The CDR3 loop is CASSLTWGNQPQHF.

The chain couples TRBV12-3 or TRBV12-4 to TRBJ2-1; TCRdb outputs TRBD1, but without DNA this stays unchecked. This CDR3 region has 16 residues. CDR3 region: CASSSQRGESYNEQFF.

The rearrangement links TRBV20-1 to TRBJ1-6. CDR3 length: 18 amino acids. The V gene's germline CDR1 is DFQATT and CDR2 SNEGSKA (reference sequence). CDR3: CSAPDGRSRRSYNSPLHF.

CDR3 amino acids: CAWSQRHLGYTF. The J gene is TRBJ1-2, the V gene TRBV30. The germline gives CDR1 GTSNPN, CDR2 SVGIG (reference sequence). The CDR3 sequence is 12 residues long. Supplemented by reference TRBV30 and TRBJ1-2, the full variable domain reads SQTIHQWPATLVQPVGSPLSLECTVEGTSNPNLYWYRQAAGRGLQLLFYSVGIGQISSEVPQNLSASRPQDRQFILSSKKLLLSDSGFYLCAWSQRHLGYTFGSGTRLTVV.

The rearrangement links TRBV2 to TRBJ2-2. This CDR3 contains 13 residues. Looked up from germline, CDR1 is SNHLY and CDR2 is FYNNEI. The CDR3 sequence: CASREGRTGELFF.

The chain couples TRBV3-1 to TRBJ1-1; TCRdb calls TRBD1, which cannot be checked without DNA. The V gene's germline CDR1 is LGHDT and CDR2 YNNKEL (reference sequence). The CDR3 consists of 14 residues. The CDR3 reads CASRPGQSNTEAFF.

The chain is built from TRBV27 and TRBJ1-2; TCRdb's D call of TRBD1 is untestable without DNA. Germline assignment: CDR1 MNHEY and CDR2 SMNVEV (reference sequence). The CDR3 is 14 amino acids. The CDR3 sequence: CASSPQGPYYGYTF.

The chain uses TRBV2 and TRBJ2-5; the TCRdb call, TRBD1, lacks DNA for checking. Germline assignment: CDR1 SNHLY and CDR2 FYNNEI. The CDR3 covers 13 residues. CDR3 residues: CASSGGTQETQYF.

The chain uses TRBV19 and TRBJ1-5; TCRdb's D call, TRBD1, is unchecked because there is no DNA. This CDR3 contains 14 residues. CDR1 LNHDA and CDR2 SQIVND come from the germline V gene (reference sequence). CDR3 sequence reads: CASSIVPGNQPQHF.

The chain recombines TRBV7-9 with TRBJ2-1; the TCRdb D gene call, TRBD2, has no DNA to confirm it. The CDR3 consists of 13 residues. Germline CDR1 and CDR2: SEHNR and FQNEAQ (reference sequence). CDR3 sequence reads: CASSADRAGEQFF.

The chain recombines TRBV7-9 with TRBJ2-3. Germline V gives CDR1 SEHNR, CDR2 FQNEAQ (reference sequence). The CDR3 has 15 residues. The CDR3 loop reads CASSTPRASTDTQYF.

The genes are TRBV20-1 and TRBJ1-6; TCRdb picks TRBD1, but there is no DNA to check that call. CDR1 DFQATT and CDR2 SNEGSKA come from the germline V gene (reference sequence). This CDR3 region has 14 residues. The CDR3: CSASRGFSGSPLHF.

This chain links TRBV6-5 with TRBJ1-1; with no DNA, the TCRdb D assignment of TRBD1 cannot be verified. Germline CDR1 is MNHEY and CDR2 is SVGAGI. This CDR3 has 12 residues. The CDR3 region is CASRTQGSGAFF.

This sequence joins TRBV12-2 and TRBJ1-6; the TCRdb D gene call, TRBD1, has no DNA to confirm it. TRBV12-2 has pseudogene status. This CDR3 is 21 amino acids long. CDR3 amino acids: CASRLGRQGFSTSSYNSPLHF.

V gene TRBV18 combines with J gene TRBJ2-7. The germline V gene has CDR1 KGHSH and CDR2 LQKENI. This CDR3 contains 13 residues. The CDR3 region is CASSPGVTYEQYF.